What follows are 32 T cell receptor beta chains derived from one specimen sequenced in a study of blood T cell repertoires in COVID-19. This table comes from immunoSEQ multiplex PCR, and its TCRdb copy is limited to in-frame clones, with some not included. The repertoire holds 100,000 or so clones, with roughly 84% as singletons. The source material was peripheral blood. The receptors stem from a human donor in a cohort sampled during active COVID-19.

In its sample, this clone was seen once. The chain uses TRBV4-2 and TRBJ2-3, with TRBD2 matching over 7 bases. Germline CDR1 LGHNA, CDR2 YNFKEQ. Trimming removed 3 bases from V and 0 bases from J; junction bases left unmatched: 6. This CDR3 is 16 amino acids long. The CDR3 DNA reads as TGTGCCAGCAGCCACCCACTAGCGCCTAGCACAGATACGCAGTATTTT. Encoded protein: CASSHPLAPSTDTQYF.

The chain combines TRBV28 with TRBJ1-2, with TRBD1 matching 11 bases. This CDR3 has 15 amino acids. Germline loops: CDR1 MDHEN, CDR2 SYDVKM. V lost 4 bases and J lost 7; bases outside the gene matches: 8. The CDR3 region has the DNA TGTGCCAGCAGTTGGGGGACAGGGGGAATATCTGGCTACACCTTC. This sequence encodes CASSWGTGGISGYTF.

The V and J genes are TRBV3-1 (or the pseudogene TRBV3-2) and TRBJ2-7, with 7 bases that match TRBD2. CDR1 is LGHDT, CDR2 YNNKEL, per germline (reference sequence). The CDR3 sequence is 15 residues long. V was pared by 6 bases and J by 2 bases, with 10 bases of the junction left unmatched. The CDR3 here is CASSRRDGGTYEQYF. As DNA, the CDR3 is TGTGCCAGCAGTCGCCGGGACGGGGGGACCTACGAGCAGTACTTC.

This rearrangement joins TRBV6-6 to TRBJ2-3; TRBD2 aligns across 13 bases. Germline lookup yields CDR1 MNHNY and CDR2 SVGAGI (reference sequence). V was pared by 5 bases and J by 6 bases, with 8 bases of the junction left unmatched. The CDR3 totals 16 residues. CDR3 nucleotide sequence: TGTGCCAGCAGTCCCAGACTAGCGGGGGGCCGCGATACGCAGTATTTT. Translation gives CASSPRLAGGRDTQYF.

This chain links TRBV7-9 with TRBJ1-2; TRBD1 agrees at 8 bases. V was pared by 5 bases and J by 6 bases, with 11 bases of the junction left unmatched. The germline gives CDR1 SEHNR, CDR2 FQNEAQ (reference sequence). The CDR3 covers 15 residues. The CDR3 region is CASSLLATGEDGYTF. CDR3 nucleotide sequence: TGTGCCAGCAGCCTACTCGCGACAGGGGAGGATGGCTACACCTTC.

This clone is a singleton in its sample. J is TRBJ1-2 and V is TRBV11-2; tentative D call: TRBD1 (6 bases). This CDR3 contains 15 residues. Germline assignment: CDR1 SGHAT and CDR2 FQNNGV. The ends were cut back, 2 bases at V and 6 bases at J, with 16 bases in the middle. CDR3 sequence (DNA): TGTGCCAGCAGCTTACGCGCCGGGGGGCACGATGGCTACACCTTC. It specifies CASSLRAGGHDGYTF.

This sequence joins TRBV13 and TRBJ2-7; 8 bases are a match to TRBD2. V shed 0 bases and J 1 base; nucleotides not matched to a gene: 8. Germline V CDR1 and CDR2: PRHDT, FYEKMQ (reference sequence). The CDR3 is made up of 17 amino acids. CDR3 residues: CASSLGRQRGRSYEQYF. CDR3 nucleotides: TGTGCCAGCAGCTTAGGCCGACAGCGGGGGAGGTCCTACGAGCAGTACTTC.

The J gene is TRBJ2-6, the V gene TRBV19, with 10 bases aligning to TRBD1. Germline loops: CDR1 LNHDA, CDR2 SQIVND (reference sequence). This CDR3 region has 17 residues. Trimming at V came to 4 bases and at J to 1 base, leaving 4 bases not matched to a gene. Here the CDR3 reads CASSRTGGGSGANVLTF. The CDR3 DNA is TGTGCCAGTAGTAGGACAGGGGGTGGGTCTGGGGCCAACGTCCTGACTTTC.

This rearrangement joins TRBV5-1 to TRBJ2-1; 8 positions agree with TRBD2. Germline CDR1 is SGHRS and CDR2 is YFSETQ. The V segment lost 5 bases and the J segment 2 bases; nucleotides outside the gene matches: 6. The CDR3 is made up of 15 amino acids. CDR3 protein: CASRPVGGAYNEQFF. The CDR3 DNA is TGCGCCAGCAGACCTGTCGGGGGGGCCTACAATGAGCAGTTCTTC.

This chain links TRBV6-1 with TRBJ2-1; 7 nucleotides line up with TRBD2. This CDR3 has 15 residues. The germline V gene has CDR1 MNHNS and CDR2 SASEGT. With V trimmed by 3 bases and J by 5 bases, 7 bases remained unmatched. The CDR3 DNA reads as TGTGCCAGCAGTGACCCGGGACTACCGAACAATGAGCAGTTCTTC. Amino acids: CASSDPGLPNNEQFF.

The gene calls are TRBV28 and TRBJ1-4, with D unresolved. There are 15 residues in the CDR3. Trimming left V 6 bases short and J 0 bases short, with 11 bases between. Germline loops: CDR1 MDHEN, CDR2 SYDVKM. CDR3 loop: CASSKNGATNEKLFF. In DNA form, the CDR3 reads TGTGCCAGCAGCAAAAACGGTGCAACTAATGAAAAACTGTTTTTT.

This rearrangement joins TRBV5-1 to TRBJ2-1, with 12 bases lining up with TRBD2. V shed 0 bases and J 6 bases; nucleotides not matched to a gene: 1. The CDR3 has 15 residues. Germline CDR1 and CDR2: SGHRS and YFSETQ. Written as DNA, the CDR3 is TGCGCCAGCAGCTTGGAACTAGCGGGGGGCAATGAGCAGTTCTTC. Translation: CASSLELAGGNEQFF.

The sample holds one count of this clone. The chain links TRBV5-6 to TRBJ2-3, with TRBD2 as a possible D gene (5 bases). The CDR3 length is 16 residues. Deletions cut 6 bases from V and 1 base from J, with 18 bases between. CDR1 and CDR2 from the germline V gene are SGHDT and YYEEEE. The CDR3 DNA follows: TGTGCCAGCAATACACTCGAAGGAGGACGCACAGATACGCAGTATTTT. Protein product: CASNTLEGGRTDTQYF. The full variable domain, completed using reference TRBV5-6 and TRBJ2-3, is DAGVTQSPTHLIKTRGQQVTLRCSPKSGHDTVSWYQQALGQGPQFIFQYYEEEERQRGNFPDRFSGHQFPNYSSELNVNALLLGDSALYLCASNTLEGGRTDTQYFGPGTRLTVL.

Here the CDR3 DNA reads TGTGCCAGCAGCTCGGGAGGGGCAGACCTAGCCGGAAACACCATATATTTT. Its protein is CASSSGGADLAGNTIYF. The chain links TRBV9 to TRBJ1-3, with a weak D call TRBD1 (5 bases). The germline gives CDR1 SGDLS, CDR2 YYNGEE. The CDR3 is 17 amino acids. The ends were cut back, 4 bases at V and 4 bases at J, with 21 bases in the middle.

V is TRBV6-2 or TRBV6-3 and J is TRBJ2-7, with 7 bases identical to TRBD2. J was trimmed by 2 bases and V by 2 bases; bases with no gene match: 3. In germline, CDR1 is MNHEY, CDR2 SVGEGT. The CDR3 has 14 residues. The CDR3 DNA is TGTGCCAGCAGTTACCTGGGGGGGACCTACGAGCAGTACTTC. Translating it yields CASSYLGGTYEQYF.

The rearrangement joins TRBV4-3 to TRBJ2-6; 7 nucleotides match TRBD2. J gave up 0 bases and V 0 bases, and 8 bases lay outside the gene matches. The germline V gene encodes CDR1 LGHNA and CDR2 YSLEER. The CDR3 loop spans 19 amino acids. The CDR3 DNA reads as TGCGCCAGCAGCCAAGATAAGATCGGGGGGTACTCTGGGGCCAACGTCCTGACTTTC. This sequence encodes CASSQDKIGGYSGANVLTF.

This chain links TRBV5-1 with TRBJ2-3; 8 bases map to TRBD2. Trimming took 0 bases from V and 7 from J; bases not matched to a gene: 7. Germline CDR1 SGHRS, CDR2 YFSETQ. CDR3 size: 15 residues. The CDR3 DNA sequence: TGCGCCAGCAGCTTGGCCGGCGGGGGGCTCAATACGCAGTATTTT. Its translation is CASSLAGGGLNTQYF.

The V and J genes are TRBV7-2 and TRBJ1-1; no clear D gene. Germline-derived CDR1 and CDR2 are SGHTA and FQGNSA. The CDR3 is 14 amino acids. Trimming pared 3 bases from V and 4 bases from J, leaving 12 bases between. For the CDR3, the DNA is TGTGCCAGCAGCTTGTTCGTAACAGCCACTGAAGCTTTCTTT. It yields the protein CASSLFVTATEAFF.

This sequence joins TRBV6-6 and TRBJ2-7, with D tentatively TRBD2 (6 bases). Germline assignment: CDR1 MNHNY and CDR2 SVGAGI (reference sequence). CDR3 length: 15 residues. V lost 2 bases and J lost 3, with 14 bases in between. The CDR3: CASSYRDWLNYEQYF. The CDR3 nucleotides are TGTGCCAGCAGTTACAGGGACTGGTTAAACTACGAGCAGTACTTC.

The chain combines TRBV7-3 with TRBJ2-3, with D uncertain. Germline loops: CDR1 SGHTA, CDR2 FQGTGA. Deletions cut 5 bases from V and 0 bases from J, with 3 bases between. The CDR3 loop spans 12 amino acids. CDR3 coding DNA: TGTGCCAGCAGCCCTAGCACAGATACGCAGTATTTT. Translated, it gives CASSPSTDTQYF.

V gene TRBV5-4 combines with J gene TRBJ2-3; no definite D call. V lost 3 bases and J lost 0, with 14 bases in between. The germline CDR1 and CDR2 sequences are SGHNT and YYREEE (reference sequence). The CDR3 totals 16 residues. The DNA for the CDR3 is TGTGCCAGCAGCTCTCTCCAGCGAGCTAGCACAGATACGCAGTATTTT. It codes for CASSSLQRASTDTQYF.

This clone turned up a few times. The chain combines TRBV7-2 with TRBJ2-7; 8 bases are a match to TRBD1. The CDR3 covers 15 residues. Germline V gives CDR1 SGHTA, CDR2 FQGNSA. Trimming took 3 bases from V and 7 from J; bases not matched to a gene: 11. The CDR3 DNA reads TGTGCCAGCAGCTTTGGGCGGACAGGGAAGGTAGAGCAGTACTTC. Translated: CASSFGRTGKVEQYF.

V gene TRBV7-9 combines with J gene TRBJ2-1; no firm D call. V dropped 5 bases and J dropped 8 bases, with 7 bases sitting between them. CDR1 is SEHNR and CDR2 is FQNEAQ in the germline V gene (reference sequence). The CDR3 runs to 11 residues. CDR3 in amino acids: CASSPLYEQFF. Written as DNA, the CDR3 is TGTGCCAGCAGCCCCCTTTATGAGCAGTTCTTC.

The rearrangement joins TRBV30 to TRBJ2-2, with 9 bases aligning to TRBD1. Germline V lookup: CDR1 GTSNPN, CDR2 SVGIG (reference sequence). Germline trimming cut 4 bases from V and 1 base from J; bases unmatched to any gene: 4. The CDR3 totals 15 residues. CDR3 bases: TGTGCCTGGACCCGGGACAGGGTGAACACCGGGGAGCTGTTTTTT. It codes for CAWTRDRVNTGELFF. The entire variable domain, with the rest obtained from reference TRBV30 and TRBJ2-2, is as follows: SQTIHQWPATLVQPVGSPLSLECTVEGTSNPNLYWYRQAAGRGLQLLFYSVGIGQISSEVPQNLSASRPQDRQFILSSKKLLLSDSGFYLCAWTRDRVNTGELFFGEGSRLTVL.

The V call is TRBV2, the J call TRBJ2-2; D might be TRBD2 (6 bases). Germline V gene data show CDR1 as SNHLY and CDR2 as FYNNEI. V lost 4 bases to trimming and J lost 2 bases, with 14 bases between them. The CDR3 has 16 amino acids. This chain's CDR3 is CASSGLSGANTGELFF. CDR3 coding DNA: TGTGCCAGCAGTGGTCTTAGCGGAGCCAACACCGGGGAGCTGTTTTTT. Full variable domain (missing parts from reference TRBV2 and TRBJ2-2): EPEVTQTPSHQVTQMGQEVILRCVPISNHLYFYWYRQILGQKVEFLVSFYNNEISEKSEIFDDQFSVERPDGSNFTLKIRSTKLEDSAMYFCASSGLSGANTGELFFGEGSRLTVL.

The genes are TRBV4-2 and TRBJ2-3; 10 nucleotides agree with TRBD2. Germline V gene data show CDR1 as LGHNA and CDR2 as YNFKEQ. This CDR3 has 16 amino acids. V trimming: 4 bases; J trimming: 3 bases; junction bases outside the gene matches: 7. CDR3 region: CASSRAVAGGTDTQYF. CDR3 nucleotide sequence: TGTGCCAGCAGCCGGGCGGTAGCGGGGGGAACAGATACGCAGTATTTT.

The genes are TRBV3-1 (or the pseudogene TRBV3-2) and TRBJ2-1, with 8 bases identical to TRBD1. The CDR3 consists of 14 residues. With V trimmed by 1 base and J by 10 bases, 6 bases remained unmatched. Germline CDR1 LGHDT, CDR2 YNNKEL (reference sequence). CDR3: CASSQVWTGQEQFF. The CDR3 region has the DNA TGTGCCAGCAGCCAAGTTTGGACAGGGCAAGAGCAGTTCTTC.

The V gene is TRBV10-3, the J gene TRBJ2-7; 8 nucleotides agree with TRBD1. V shed 7 bases, J shed 7 bases, and the junction held 12 bases outside the gene matches. In germline, CDR1 is ENHRY, CDR2 SYGVKD. The CDR3 is 14 residues long. CDR3 sequence reads: CAITRQGPAGEQYF. In nucleotides, the CDR3 is TGTGCCATCACTAGACAGGGGCCGGCAGGGGAGCAGTACTTC.

The gene calls are TRBV28 and TRBJ2-5; no definite D call. CDR1 and CDR2 from the germline V gene are MDHEN and SYDVKM. V lost 8 bases to trimming and J lost 4 bases, with 17 bases between them. The CDR3 consists of 14 residues. The CDR3 here is CASGPANWRETQYF. As DNA, the CDR3 is TGTGCCAGCGGGCCCGCCAATTGGCGAGAGACCCAGTACTTC.

The chain is built from TRBV12-3 or TRBV12-4 and TRBJ1-1, with TRBD1 identical over 9 bases. The CDR3 has 13 amino acids. V gave up 5 bases and J gave up 6 bases; unmatched junction bases: 4. CDR3 region: CASSLTGGSEAFF. CDR3 bases: TGTGCCAGCAGTCTAACAGGGGGCTCTGAAGCTTTCTTT.

The chain combines TRBV5-1 with TRBJ2-5; TRBD2 matches at 9 bases. The V gene end was trimmed by 2 bases and the J gene end by 5 bases; junction bases not matched to a gene: 4. CDR1 is SGHRS and CDR2 is YFSETQ in the germline V gene. The length of the CDR3 is 14 residues. The CDR3 here is CASSFSGGWETQYF. The CDR3 nucleotides read TGCGCCAGCAGCTTTAGCGGGGGTTGGGAGACCCAGTACTTC.

This chain links TRBV19 with TRBJ1-5, with D possibly being TRBD1 (5 bases). The CDR3 spans 17 residues. CDR1 and CDR2 from the germline V gene are LNHDA and SQIVND (reference sequence). The germline V and J ends were trimmed by 1 base and 4 bases, with 17 bases remaining between them. CDR3 sequence (DNA): TGTGCCAGTAGTATAGGGTTGGCCAGGGCGGGGAATCAGCCCCAGCATTTT. Translating gives CASSIGLARAGNQPQHF.